This passage covers 12 T cell receptor beta chains from one sample sequenced in a study of patients and donors after allogeneic stem cell transplantation. TCRdb independently ran MiXCR on the RT-PCR reads; one entry per CDR3 protein. The top ten clones hold 5% to 7.5% of a sample with 800,000 to 1,000,000 distinct CDR3 sequences, roughly 18% of them seen once. Sequencing was done on a sample of blood, either unsorted or a sorted T cell fraction (not recorded which). The receptors were sampled from a human donor who was either an allogeneic HSCT recipient or a stem cell or donor lymphocyte infusion donor (not recorded which). It is not recorded whose cells these are; they may come from a transplant donor.

This clonotype has ten or more counts. The chain employs TRBV18 and TRBJ2-1; TRBD2 agrees at 7 bases. With 3 bases clipped from V and 5 bases from J, the junction kept 13 bases outside the gene matches. The CDR3 has 17 amino acids. CDR1 and CDR2 from the germline V gene are KGHSH and LQKENI. Here the CDR3 DNA reads TGTGCCAGCTCACCTCCCCCCTCGCTGGGGGGGAACAATGAGCAGTTCTTC. It is translated as CASSPPPSLGGNNEQFF.

This clonotype appeared many times. The gene calls are TRBV12-3 or TRBV12-4 and TRBJ2-2; D is possibly TRBD2 (5 bases). This CDR3 contains 15 residues. Between the trimmed V and J ends, which lost 5 bases and 3 bases, there was a span of 13 bases. CDR3 in amino acids: CASSPTIGYTGELFF. The CDR3 DNA sequence: TGTGCCAGCAGTCCGACTATTGGGTACACCGGGGAGCTGTTTTTT.

The rearrangement uses TRBV7-9 and TRBJ1-5; D is unclear. Germline V gives CDR1 SEHNR, CDR2 FQNEAQ (reference sequence). Trimming cost V 3 bases and J 6 bases, with 15 bases left between them. The length of the CDR3 is 15 residues. The CDR3 reads CASSFFCGSPQPQHF. In DNA form, the CDR3 reads TGTGCCAGCAGCTTTTTTTGCGGGTCGCCTCAGCCCCAGCATTTT.

J is TRBJ2-5 and V is TRBV18, with TRBD1 identical over 8 bases. Germline-derived CDR1 and CDR2 are KGHSH and LQKENI. The ends lost 6 bases at V and 0 bases at J; junction bases unmatched: 3. The CDR3 contains 14 residues. The CDR3 region is CASSRQGYQETQYF. The CDR3 bases are TGTGCCAGCTCTCGACAGGGGTACCAAGAGACCCAGTACTTC.

The rearrangement joins TRBV20-1 to TRBJ1-6; D may be TRBD1 (6 bases). CDR1 is DFQATT, CDR2 SNEGSKA, per germline (reference sequence). The CDR3 spans 15 residues. The V gene lost 6 bases and the J gene lost 4 bases, with 16 bases spanning the gap. The CDR3 DNA sequence: TGCAGTGCCCGACCCACCGGGACATATAATTCACCCCTCCACTTT. Translating it yields CSARPTGTYNSPLHF.

This clonotype was counted a few times. The rearrangement uses TRBV29-1 and TRBJ1-2, with 7 nucleotides matching TRBD1. V was pared by 6 bases and J by 2 bases, with 18 bases of the junction left unmatched. Germline CDR1 is SQVTM and CDR2 is ANQGSEA. The CDR3 contains 17 residues. CDR3 region: CSVGGVYPGQTNYGYTF. The DNA of the CDR3 is TGCAGCGTCGGAGGGGTTTATCCGGGACAGACAAACTATGGCTACACCTTC.

Only one count was recorded for this clonotype. This chain connects TRBV19 to TRBJ1-5; 7 bases align to TRBD1. This CDR3 spans 15 amino acids. Germline CDR1 LNHDA, CDR2 SQIVND (reference sequence). V shed 6 bases, J shed 3 bases, and the junction held 8 bases outside the gene matches. The CDR3 DNA follows: TGTGCCAGTAGCCGCGGGACAGCTTTCAATCAGCCCCAGCATTTT. This sequence encodes CASSRGTAFNQPQHF.

This clonotype was counted between two and nine times. This rearrangement joins TRBV7-9 to TRBJ2-3, with D unresolved. V was shortened by 5 bases and J by 5 bases, with 11 bases between the two germline ends. Germline V CDR1 and CDR2: SEHNR, FQNEAQ (reference sequence). This CDR3 has 13 residues. The DNA for the CDR3 is TGTGCCAGCAGCCAAGGGTGGGGAGATACGCAGTATTTT. Its protein product is CASSQGWGDTQYF.

This clonotype was counted only a few times. V gene TRBV20-1 combines with J gene TRBJ2-1; maybe TRBD2 (6 bases). From germline, CDR1 is DFQATT and CDR2 SNEGSKA (reference sequence). Deletions cut 5 bases from V and 1 base from J, with 6 bases between. CDR3 size: 12 residues. CDR3 nucleotides: TGCAGTGCTGGGGGGTCCTACAATGAGCAGTTCTTC. It encodes CSAGGSYNEQFF.

This chain uses TRBV2 with TRBJ1-1; D remains unclear. V lost 3 bases to trimming and J lost 1 base, with 9 bases between them. The CDR3 length is 14 residues. CDR1 is SNHLY and CDR2 is FYNNEI in the germline V gene. The CDR3 is CASSEAFKNTEAFF. The CDR3 coding sequence is TGTGCCAGCAGTGAGGCCTTTAAGAACACTGAAGCTTTCTTT.

The rearrangement uses TRBV20-1 and TRBJ2-5; TRBD2 agrees at 8 bases. The trim removed 2 bases at V and 0 bases at J, leaving 5 bases unmatched. The CDR3 is 15 amino acids. From germline, CDR1 is DFQATT and CDR2 SNEGSKA (reference sequence). Here the CDR3 reads CSARRLAGDQETQYF. The CDR3 bases are TGCAGTGCTAGAAGGCTAGCGGGTGACCAAGAGACCCAGTACTTC.

The chain has TRBV20-1 and TRBJ1-4; TRBD1 matches at 7 bases. Germline V gene sequence: CDR1 DFQATT, CDR2 SNEGSKA (reference sequence). CDR3 size: 15 residues. Unmatched junction bases numbered 5, after V lost 4 bases and J lost 0 bases. This CDR3 reads CSATQGLATNEKLFF. The CDR3 coding sequence is TGCAGTGCTACACAGGGGTTGGCAACTAATGAAAAACTGTTTTTT.